This T cell receptor beta chain is from a study of cytomegalovirus exposure and HLA in healthy donors. Study-level information: In a later analysis, the 90 to 150 validation repertoires were reported to have used the same platform as the 600 to 800 first-cohort repertoires.

Profiled with immunoSEQ multiplex PCR; TCRdb holds only in-frame clones, not every one. The sample yields over 200,000 clones, about 90% seen once. Notes on the study in general: Some public TCRs appeared in many individuals, while most sequences were rare. CMV antigen specificity of three CMV-associated chains was confirmed in vitro.

CDR1 is MNHEY and CDR2 is SMNVEV in the germline V gene (reference sequence). The CDR3 runs 19 residues. J gave up 2 bases and V 6 bases, and 18 bases lay outside the gene matches. With regard to this clone: What it binds is not known.

The V and J genes are TRBV27 and TRBJ2-3, with TRBD2 identical over 9 bases. Sequencing was performed on PBMCs. The TCR sequence derives from a woman aged 30 to 39 in good health and CMV-seronegative. CDR3 nucleotide sequence: TGTGCCAGCAGCCCCAGAACGCCTAGCGGGATCCCCTTCACAGATACGCAGTATTTT. It is translated as CASSPRTPSGIPFTDTQYF.